This entry lists 21 T cell receptor beta chains sequenced from one sample in a study of blood T cell repertoires in COVID-19. Method: immunoSEQ multiplex PCR; TCRdb's copy keeps in-frame clones and lacks some. Of hundreds of thousands of clones listed, about 91% were seen once; the top ten hold about 9.9%. Sequencing was performed on PBMCs or T cells enriched from blood (not recorded which). Receptors were obtained from a woman aged 40 to 50 who had recovered from COVID-19.

This clone was counted a single time. The genes are TRBV9 and TRBJ1-3; 8 nucleotides agree with TRBD1. CDR3 length equals 15 residues. The junction had 6 bases not matched to a gene; V was cut back by 7 bases and J by 0 bases. The germline gives CDR1 SGDLS, CDR2 YYNGEE. The CDR3 DNA reads as TGTGCCAGCGGCCCACAGGGGGGCTCTGGAAACACCATATATTTT. Its translation is CASGPQGGSGNTIYF.

The chain combines TRBV15 with TRBJ2-1; the match to TRBD2 covers 10 bases. V shed 0 bases, J shed 9 bases, and the junction held 23 bases outside the gene matches. CDR3 length: 21 amino acids. The V gene's germline CDR1 is LNHNV and CDR2 YYDKDF (reference sequence). CDR3 loop: CATSRDPPAGRSSSGSVEQFF. The CDR3 DNA follows: TGTGCCACCAGCAGAGATCCCCCCGCAGGGAGGAGTTCTAGCGGGAGCGTTGAGCAGTTCTTC.

The genes are TRBV9 and TRBJ2-1, with 9 bases aligning to TRBD2. This CDR3 spans 16 amino acids. Trimming at V came to 3 bases and at J to 2 bases, leaving 6 bases not matched to a gene. CDR1 is SGDLS, CDR2 YYNGEE, per germline. The CDR3 sequence is CASSGGSGRTYNEQFF. As DNA, the CDR3 is TGTGCCAGCAGCGGGGGAAGCGGGAGGACCTACAATGAGCAGTTCTTC.

The chain recombines TRBV10-3 with TRBJ2-5; 9 nucleotides match TRBD2. V lost 0 bases to trimming and J lost 5 bases; unmatched junction nucleotides: 10. Germline CDR1 ENHRY, CDR2 SYGVKD. The CDR3 runs 17 residues. In DNA, the CDR3 is TGTGCCATCAGTGAGTCGTCCGCGGGGGGGCCGTCGGAGACCCAGTACTTC. This translates into CAISESSAGGPSETQYF.

The chain recombines TRBV2 with TRBJ2-7; a possible D gene is TRBD2 (6 bases). The V gene lost 2 bases and the J gene lost 0 bases, with 11 bases spanning the gap. This CDR3 has 15 residues. CDR1 is SNHLY and CDR2 is FYNNEI in the germline V gene. CDR3 sequence (DNA): TGTGCCAGCAGTGAAATGCGGGACCGCTCCTACGAGCAGTACTTC. The encoded protein is CASSEMRDRSYEQYF.

The rearrangement uses TRBV3-1 (or the pseudogene TRBV3-2) and TRBJ2-1, with a weak D call TRBD2 (6 bases). V was shortened by 6 bases and J by 8 bases, with 20 bases between the two germline ends. The CDR3 loop spans 15 amino acids. Germline assignment: CDR1 LGHDT and CDR2 YNNKEL (reference sequence). The CDR3 coding sequence is TGTGCCAGCAGGAGCTTCGGGAGCGCCCTCGATGAGCAGTTCTTC. Protein sequence: CASRSFGSALDEQFF.

Comment on this clone: One end of the junction fails to match germline, which may point to a read error. The V gene is TRBV7-7, the J gene TRBJ2-1; D is possibly TRBD1 (6 bases). Germline V lookup: CDR1 SSHAT, CDR2 FNYEAQ (reference sequence). The CDR3 has 16 amino acids. CDR3 loop: CASRVSGTKDGNEQFF. The CDR3 DNA sequence: TGTGCTAGCAGGGTCTCTGGGACAAAGGATGGCAATGAGCAGTTCTTC.

This clone occurred once. The V gene is TRBV28, the J gene TRBJ2-1, with 11 bases that match TRBD2. V was pared by 5 bases and J by 8 bases, with 20 bases of the junction left unmatched. The CDR3 covers 19 residues. Germline CDR1 is MDHEN and CDR2 is SYDVKM. CDR3 in DNA: TGTGCCAGCAGTCCCTCCGGGACACGCACTAGCGGGAGTCGCTATGAGCAGTTCTTC. Translated, it gives CASSPSGTRTSGSRYEQFF.

Concerning this clone: The same CDR3 can be traced to other DNA sequences in this sample. The gene calls are TRBV18 and TRBJ2-7; D is possibly TRBD1 (6 bases). The germline V gene encodes CDR1 KGHSH and CDR2 LQKENI. V was clipped by 3 bases and J by 2 bases, with 8 bases between them. CDR3 length equals 13 residues. The CDR3 DNA reads as TGTGCCAGCTCACCCGGACAGACCTACGAGCAGTACTTC. As protein: CASSPGQTYEQYF.

In its sample, this clone was seen once. The chain joins TRBV15 to TRBJ2-7; 7 nucleotides line up with TRBD1. V lost 2 bases and J lost 4; bases outside the gene matches: 8. The CDR3 sequence is 15 residues long. CDR1 is LNHNV and CDR2 is YYDKDF in the germline V gene (reference sequence). The CDR3 nucleotides are TGTGCCACCAGCAGATCCTCGACAGGGCTGTACGAGCAGTACTTC. Protein sequence: CATSRSSTGLYEQYF. The full variable domain, completed using reference TRBV15 and TRBJ2-7, is DAMVIQNPRYQVTQFGKPVTLSCSQTLNHNVMYWYQQKSSQAPKLLFHYYDKDFNNEADTPDNFQSRRPNTSFCFLDIRSPGLGDTAMYLCATSRSSTGLYEQYFGPGTRLTVT.

V gene TRBV5-1 combines with J gene TRBJ2-3; 13 bases line up with TRBD2. Per germline, CDR1 SGHRS and CDR2 YFSETQ. Losses at the gene ends were 2 bases for V and 3 bases for J; bases not matched to a gene: 6. The CDR3 runs to 17 residues. The CDR3 region is CASSFSGTSGVTDTQYF. The CDR3 DNA sequence: TGCGCCAGCAGCTTCTCCGGGACTAGCGGGGTGACAGATACGCAGTATTTT.

The V call is TRBV7-8, the J call TRBJ2-3, with D unclear. This CDR3 comprises 14 residues. Germline lookup yields CDR1 SGHVS and CDR2 FQNEAQ. V was cut by 5 bases and J by 2 bases, with 11 bases left in between. The CDR3 here is CASSLYRVTDTQYF. In nucleotides, the CDR3 is TGTGCCAGCAGCCTCTACCGGGTCACAGATACGCAGTATTTT.

This rearrangement joins TRBV9 to TRBJ1-6; 8 bases line up with TRBD1. The germline V gene encodes CDR1 SGDLS and CDR2 YYNGEE. CDR3 length: 15 residues. Trimming took 2 bases from V and 10 from J; bases not matched to a gene: 8. CDR3 sequence reads: CASSVSGTGFSPLHF. The CDR3 bases are TGTGCCAGCAGCGTTTCCGGGACAGGTTTCTCACCCCTCCACTTT.

The chain uses TRBV6-1 and TRBJ2-7; maybe TRBD1 (6 bases). CDR3 length: 11 amino acids. From germline, CDR1 is MNHNS and CDR2 SASEGT. V lost 3 bases and J lost 6, with 6 bases in between. CDR3 protein: CASSDRGEQYF. The CDR3 DNA reads TGTGCCAGCAGTGACAGGGGCGAGCAGTACTTC.

Here the CDR3 reads CASSPLPGNTEAFF. The CDR3 DNA reads TGTGCCAGCAGCCCCCTCCCAGGGAACACTGAAGCTTTCTTT. The gene calls are TRBV11-3 and TRBJ1-1, with D unresolved. CDR3 length: 14 amino acids. CDR1 and CDR2 from the germline V gene are SGHNT and YENEEA. Trimming shortened V by 5 bases and J by 1 base, and 11 bases separated the two germline ends.

The chain recombines TRBV29-1 with TRBJ2-2; TRBD1 matches at 7 bases. The CDR3 loop spans 14 amino acids. V lost 5 bases and J lost 2; bases outside the gene matches: 5. CDR1 and CDR2 from the germline V gene are SQVTM and ANQGSEA. This CDR3 reads CSVRDSTNTGELFF. CDR3 coding DNA: TGCAGCGTTAGGGACAGTACAAACACCGGGGAGCTGTTTTTT.

This chain uses TRBV5-1 with TRBJ2-7; no reliable D call. The CDR3 runs to 15 residues. The ends were cut back, 0 bases at V and 1 base at J, with 11 bases in the middle. CDR1 and CDR2 (germline): SGHRS, YFSETQ. The CDR3 region has the DNA TGCGCCAGCAGCTTGGACCTAACGCTTTCCTACGAGCAGTACTTC. Translated: CASSLDLTLSYEQYF.

This clone was observed a handful of times. The J gene is TRBJ2-7, the V gene TRBV19; 12 bases agree with TRBD2. Germline V gives CDR1 LNHDA, CDR2 SQIVND (reference sequence). This CDR3 has 18 residues. Losses at the gene ends were 0 bases for V and 7 bases for J; bases not matched to a gene: 13. In nucleotides, the CDR3 is TGTGCCAGTAGTATAGAGCGTCTGACTAGCGGGAGAACGAAAGAGCAGTACTTC. Translation: CASSIERLTSGRTKEQYF.

V is TRBV5-1 and J is TRBJ1-1, with 8 positions matching TRBD1. Germline loops: CDR1 SGHRS, CDR2 YFSETQ. V lost 3 bases, J lost 3 bases, and 4 bases stayed unmatched. The CDR3 has 14 amino acids. The CDR3 reads CASSYNRGDTEAFF. CDR3 nucleotide sequence: TGCGCCAGCAGCTATAACAGGGGGGACACTGAAGCTTTCTTT.

With regard to this clone: At one end the junction does not follow the germline gene, possibly because of a read error. This chain joins TRBV11-3 and TRBJ2-2; D uncertain. Per germline, CDR1 SGHNT and CDR2 YENEEA. There are 12 residues in the CDR3. The CDR3 bases are TGTGCCAGCAGCCTAGATATCGGGGAGCTGTTTTTT. It translates to CASSLDIGELFF.

The chain combines TRBV5-1 with TRBJ2-7, with 9 bases lining up with TRBD1. V was pared by 4 bases and J by 4 bases, with 6 bases of the junction left unmatched. CDR3 length equals 14 residues. Germline CDR1 and CDR2: SGHRS and YFSETQ. The DNA for the CDR3 is TGCGCCAGCAGCCCGGGACAGGGTCTTTACGAGCAGTACTTC. Its protein product is CASSPGQGLYEQYF.